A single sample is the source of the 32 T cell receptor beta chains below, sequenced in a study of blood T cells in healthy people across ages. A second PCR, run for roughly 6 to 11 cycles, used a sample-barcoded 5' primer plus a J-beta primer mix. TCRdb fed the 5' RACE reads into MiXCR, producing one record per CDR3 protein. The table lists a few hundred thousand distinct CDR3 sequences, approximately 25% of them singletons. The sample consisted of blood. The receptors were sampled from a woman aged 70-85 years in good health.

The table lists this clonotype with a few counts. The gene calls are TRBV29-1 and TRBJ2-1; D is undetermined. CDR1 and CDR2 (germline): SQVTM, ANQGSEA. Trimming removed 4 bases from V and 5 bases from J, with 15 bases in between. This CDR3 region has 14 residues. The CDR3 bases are TGCAGCGTTGCGCCAGCCATCGTAAACAATGAGCAGTTCTTC. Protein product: CSVAPAIVNNEQFF.

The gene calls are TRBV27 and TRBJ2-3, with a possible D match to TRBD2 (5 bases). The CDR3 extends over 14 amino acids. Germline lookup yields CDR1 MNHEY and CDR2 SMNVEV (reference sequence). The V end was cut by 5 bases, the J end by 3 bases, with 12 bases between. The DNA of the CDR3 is TGTGCCAGCAGTCATACCAGAGGGACAGATACGCAGTATTTT. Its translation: CASSHTRGTDTQYF.

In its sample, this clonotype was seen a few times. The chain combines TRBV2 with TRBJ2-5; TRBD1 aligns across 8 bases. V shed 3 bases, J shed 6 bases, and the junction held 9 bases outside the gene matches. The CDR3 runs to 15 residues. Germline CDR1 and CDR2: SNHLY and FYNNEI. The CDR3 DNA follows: TGTGCCAGCAGTGACGGTCAGGGGGCATGGCAGACCCAGTACTTC. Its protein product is CASSDGQGAWQTQYF.

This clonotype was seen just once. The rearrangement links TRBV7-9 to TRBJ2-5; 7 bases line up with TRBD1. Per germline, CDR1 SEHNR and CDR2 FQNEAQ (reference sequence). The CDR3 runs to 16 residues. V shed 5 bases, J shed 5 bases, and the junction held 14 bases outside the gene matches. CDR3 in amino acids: CASSTNRGPTVETQYF. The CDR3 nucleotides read TGTGCCAGCAGCACAAACAGGGGCCCCACGGTGGAGACCCAGTACTTC.

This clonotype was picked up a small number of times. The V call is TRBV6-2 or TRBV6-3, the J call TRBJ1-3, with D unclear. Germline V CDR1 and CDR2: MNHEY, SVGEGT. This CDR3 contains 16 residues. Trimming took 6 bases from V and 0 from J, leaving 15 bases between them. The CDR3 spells CASRLGVWSSGNTIYF. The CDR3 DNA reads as TGTGCCAGCAGACTCGGCGTGTGGAGCTCTGGAAACACCATATATTTT.

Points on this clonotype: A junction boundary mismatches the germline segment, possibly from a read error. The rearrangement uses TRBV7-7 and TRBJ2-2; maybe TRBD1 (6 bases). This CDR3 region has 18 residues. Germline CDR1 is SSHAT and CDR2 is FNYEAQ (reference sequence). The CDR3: CASSLAPSTGWNTGELFF. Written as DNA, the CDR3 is TGTGCTAGCAGCTTAGCCCCGTCTACAGGGTGGAACACCGGGGAGCTGTTTTTT.

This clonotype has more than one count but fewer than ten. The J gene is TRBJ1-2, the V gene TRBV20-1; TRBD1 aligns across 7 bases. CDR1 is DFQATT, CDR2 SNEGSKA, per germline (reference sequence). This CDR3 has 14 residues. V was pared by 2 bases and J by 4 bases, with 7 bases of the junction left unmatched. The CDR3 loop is CSARQTGISYGYTF. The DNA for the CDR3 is TGCAGTGCTAGACAGACAGGGATAAGCTATGGCTACACCTTC.

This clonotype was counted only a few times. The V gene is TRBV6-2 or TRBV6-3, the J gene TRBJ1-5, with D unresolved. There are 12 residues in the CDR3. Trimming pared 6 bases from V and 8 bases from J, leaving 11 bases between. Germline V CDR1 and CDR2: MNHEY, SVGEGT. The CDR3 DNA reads TGTGCCAGCAGCACCGCGGGTGAGCCCCAGCATTTT. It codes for CASSTAGEPQHF.

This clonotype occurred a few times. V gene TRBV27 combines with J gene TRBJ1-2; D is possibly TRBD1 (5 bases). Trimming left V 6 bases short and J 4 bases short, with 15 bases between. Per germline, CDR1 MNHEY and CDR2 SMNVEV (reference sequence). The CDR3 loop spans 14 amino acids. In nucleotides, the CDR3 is TGTGCCAGCAGCAGCCTTACAGGATCCTATGGCTACACCTTC. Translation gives CASSSLTGSYGYTF.

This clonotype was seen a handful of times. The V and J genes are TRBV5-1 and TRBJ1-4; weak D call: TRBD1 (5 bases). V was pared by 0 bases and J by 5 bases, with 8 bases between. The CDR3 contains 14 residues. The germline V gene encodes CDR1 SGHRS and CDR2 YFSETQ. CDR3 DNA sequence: TGCGCCAGCAGCTTGGAGTGGGGGAATGAAAAACTGTTTTTT. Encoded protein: CASSLEWGNEKLFF.

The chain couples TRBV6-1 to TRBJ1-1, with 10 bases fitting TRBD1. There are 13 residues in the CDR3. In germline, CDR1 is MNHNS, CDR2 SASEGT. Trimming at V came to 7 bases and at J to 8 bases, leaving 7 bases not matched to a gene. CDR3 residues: CASTSGTGEEAFF. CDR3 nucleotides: TGTGCCAGCACCTCCGGGACAGGGGAAGAAGCTTTCTTT.

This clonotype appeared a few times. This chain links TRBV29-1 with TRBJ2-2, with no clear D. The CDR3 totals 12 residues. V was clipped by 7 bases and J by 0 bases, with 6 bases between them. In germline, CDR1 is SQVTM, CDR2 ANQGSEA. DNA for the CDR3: TGCAGCGCCACGGCGAACACCGGGGAGCTGTTTTTT. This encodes CSATANTGELFF.

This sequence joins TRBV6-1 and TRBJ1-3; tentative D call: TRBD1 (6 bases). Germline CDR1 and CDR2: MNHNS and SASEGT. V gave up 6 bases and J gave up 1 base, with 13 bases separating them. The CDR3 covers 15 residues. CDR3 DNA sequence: TGTGCCAGCAGGGGGCTAGGACAGTCTGGAAACACCATATATTTT. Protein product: CASRGLGQSGNTIYF.

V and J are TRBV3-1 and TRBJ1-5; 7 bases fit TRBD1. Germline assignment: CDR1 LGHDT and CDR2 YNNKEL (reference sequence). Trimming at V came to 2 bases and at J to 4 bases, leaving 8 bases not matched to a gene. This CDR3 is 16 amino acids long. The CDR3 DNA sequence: TGTGCCAGCAGCCAAAATCCGACAGGGAATAATCAGCCCCAGCATTTT. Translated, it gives CASSQNPTGNNQPQHF.

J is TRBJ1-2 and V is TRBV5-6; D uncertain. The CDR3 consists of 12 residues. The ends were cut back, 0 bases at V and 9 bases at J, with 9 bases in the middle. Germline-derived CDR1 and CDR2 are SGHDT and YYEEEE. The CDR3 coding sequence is TGTGCCAGCAGCTTGGGAGGGTTCAGCTACACCTTC. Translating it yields CASSLGGFSYTF.

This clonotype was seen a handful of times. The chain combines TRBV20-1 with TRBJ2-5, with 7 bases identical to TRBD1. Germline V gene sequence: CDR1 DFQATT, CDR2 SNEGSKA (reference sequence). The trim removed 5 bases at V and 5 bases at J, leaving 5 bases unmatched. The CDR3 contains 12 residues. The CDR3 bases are TGCAGTGCTTACAGGGGCTCCGAGACCCAGTACTTC. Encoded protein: CSAYRGSETQYF.

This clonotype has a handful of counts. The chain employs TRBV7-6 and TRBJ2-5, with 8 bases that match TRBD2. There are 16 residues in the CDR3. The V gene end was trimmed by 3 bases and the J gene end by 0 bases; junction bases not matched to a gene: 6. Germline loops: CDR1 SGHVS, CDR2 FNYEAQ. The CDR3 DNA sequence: TGTGCCAGCAGCTTCTTTAGCGGGAAGTACCAAGAGACCCAGTACTTC. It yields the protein CASSFFSGKYQETQYF.

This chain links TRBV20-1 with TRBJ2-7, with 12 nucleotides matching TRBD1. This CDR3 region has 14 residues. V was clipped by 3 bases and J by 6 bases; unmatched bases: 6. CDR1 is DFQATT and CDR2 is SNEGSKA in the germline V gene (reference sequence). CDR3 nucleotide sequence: TGCAGTGCTAGGCTGGGACAGGGGGCGGGCGAGCAGTACTTC. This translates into CSARLGQGAGEQYF.

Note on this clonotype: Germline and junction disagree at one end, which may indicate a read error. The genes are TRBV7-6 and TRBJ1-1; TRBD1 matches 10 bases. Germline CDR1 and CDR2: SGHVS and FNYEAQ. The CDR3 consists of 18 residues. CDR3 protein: CASSLGPRTGGMNTEAFF. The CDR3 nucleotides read TGCGCCAGCAGCTTAGGACCGAGGACAGGGGGGATGAACACTGAAGCTTTCTTT.

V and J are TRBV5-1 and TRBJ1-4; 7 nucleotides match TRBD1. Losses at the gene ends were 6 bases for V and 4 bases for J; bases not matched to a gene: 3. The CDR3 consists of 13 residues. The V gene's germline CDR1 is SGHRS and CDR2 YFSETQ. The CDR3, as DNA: TGCGCCAGCACGGGACAGTATAATGAAAAACTGTTTTTT. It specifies CASTGQYNEKLFF.

This chain's CDR3 is CSAGDYLYQETQYF. For the CDR3, the DNA is TGCAGTGCCGGGGACTATCTGTACCAAGAGACCCAGTACTTC. The chain carries TRBV20-1 and TRBJ2-5; TRBD2 matches at 7 bases. Unmatched junction bases numbered 7, after V lost 6 bases and J lost 0 bases. This CDR3 has 14 residues. Germline V CDR1 and CDR2: DFQATT, SNEGSKA (reference sequence).

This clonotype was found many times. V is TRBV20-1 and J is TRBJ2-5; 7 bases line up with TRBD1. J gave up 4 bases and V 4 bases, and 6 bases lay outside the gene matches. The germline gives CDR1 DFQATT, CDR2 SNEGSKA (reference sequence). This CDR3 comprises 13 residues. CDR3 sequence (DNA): TGCAGTGCTATCGACAGGGTAGGAGAGACCCAGTACTTC. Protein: CSAIDRVGETQYF.

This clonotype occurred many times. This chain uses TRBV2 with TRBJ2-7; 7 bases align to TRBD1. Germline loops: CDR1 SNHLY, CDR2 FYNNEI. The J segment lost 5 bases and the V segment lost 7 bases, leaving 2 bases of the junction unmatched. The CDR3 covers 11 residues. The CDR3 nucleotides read TGTGCCAGCACACAGGGGAACGAGCAGTACTTC. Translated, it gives CASTQGNEQYF.

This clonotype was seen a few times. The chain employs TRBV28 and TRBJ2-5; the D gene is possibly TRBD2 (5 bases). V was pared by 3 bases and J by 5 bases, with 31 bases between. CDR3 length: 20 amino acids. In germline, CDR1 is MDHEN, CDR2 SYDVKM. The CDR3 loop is CASSFKYTLGSTGSKETQYF. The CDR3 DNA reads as TGTGCCAGCAGTTTCAAATATACCTTAGGTTCGACGGGATCGAAGGAGACCCAGTACTTC.

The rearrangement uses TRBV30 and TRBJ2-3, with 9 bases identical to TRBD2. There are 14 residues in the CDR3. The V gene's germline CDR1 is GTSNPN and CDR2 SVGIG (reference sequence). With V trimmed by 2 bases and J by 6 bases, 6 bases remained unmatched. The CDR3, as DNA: TGTGCCTGGAGTCAAGCGGGGGGTGGGGATACGCAGTATTTT. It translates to CAWSQAGGGDTQYF.

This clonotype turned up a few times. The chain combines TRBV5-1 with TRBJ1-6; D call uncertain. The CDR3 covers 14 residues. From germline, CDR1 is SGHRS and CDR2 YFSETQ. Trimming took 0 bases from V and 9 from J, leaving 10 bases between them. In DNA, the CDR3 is TGCGCCAGCAGCTTGGCCTCTGTTACTTCACCCCTCCACTTT. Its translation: CASSLASVTSPLHF.

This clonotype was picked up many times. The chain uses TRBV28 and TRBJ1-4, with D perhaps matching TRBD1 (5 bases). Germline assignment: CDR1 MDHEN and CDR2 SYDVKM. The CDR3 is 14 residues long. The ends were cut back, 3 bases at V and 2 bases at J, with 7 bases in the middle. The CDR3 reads CASSLTDTNEKLFF. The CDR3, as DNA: TGTGCCAGCAGTTTGACAGACACTAATGAAAAACTGTTTTTT. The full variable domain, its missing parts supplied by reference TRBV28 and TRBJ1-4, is DVKVTQSSRYLVKRTGEKVFLECVQDMDHENMFWYRQDPGLGLRLIYFSYDVKMKEKGDIPEGYSVSREKKERFSLILESASTNQTSMYLCASSLTDTNEKLFFGSGTQLSVL.

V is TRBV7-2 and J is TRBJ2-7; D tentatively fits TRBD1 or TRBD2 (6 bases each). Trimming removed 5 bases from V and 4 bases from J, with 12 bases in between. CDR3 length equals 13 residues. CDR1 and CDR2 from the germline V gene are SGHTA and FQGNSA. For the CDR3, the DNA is TGTGCCAGCAGCGAGAAAGGGGGGTACGAGCAGTACTTC. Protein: CASSEKGGYEQYF.

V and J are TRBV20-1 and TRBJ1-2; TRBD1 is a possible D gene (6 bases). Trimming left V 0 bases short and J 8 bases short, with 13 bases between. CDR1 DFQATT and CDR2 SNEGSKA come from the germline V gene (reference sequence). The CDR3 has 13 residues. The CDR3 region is CSARELGGLGYTF. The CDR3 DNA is TGCAGTGCTAGAGAGTTGGGGGGCCTCGGCTACACCTTC.

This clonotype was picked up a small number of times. The CDR3 sequence is CASSEGRAFF. CDR3 nucleotides: TGTGCCAGCAGTGAGGGGAGAGCTTTCTTT. This chain connects TRBV2 to TRBJ1-1; D gene unclear. Trimming left V 3 bases short and J 10 bases short, with 6 bases between. Germline V CDR1 and CDR2: SNHLY, FYNNEI. CDR3 length: 10 amino acids.

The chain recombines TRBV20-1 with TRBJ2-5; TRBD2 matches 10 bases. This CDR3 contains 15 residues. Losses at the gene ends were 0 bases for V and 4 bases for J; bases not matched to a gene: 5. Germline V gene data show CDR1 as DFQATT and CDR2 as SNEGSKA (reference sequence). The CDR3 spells CSARENERGGETQYF. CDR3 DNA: TGCAGTGCTAGAGAGAACGAGCGGGGGGGAGAGACCCAGTACTTC.

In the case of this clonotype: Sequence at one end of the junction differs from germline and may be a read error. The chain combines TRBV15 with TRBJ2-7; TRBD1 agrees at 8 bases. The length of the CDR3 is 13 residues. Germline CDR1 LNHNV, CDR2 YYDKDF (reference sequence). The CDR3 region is CAISRGDRLEQYF. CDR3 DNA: TGTGCCATCAGCAGAGGGGACAGGCTGGAGCAGTACTTC.